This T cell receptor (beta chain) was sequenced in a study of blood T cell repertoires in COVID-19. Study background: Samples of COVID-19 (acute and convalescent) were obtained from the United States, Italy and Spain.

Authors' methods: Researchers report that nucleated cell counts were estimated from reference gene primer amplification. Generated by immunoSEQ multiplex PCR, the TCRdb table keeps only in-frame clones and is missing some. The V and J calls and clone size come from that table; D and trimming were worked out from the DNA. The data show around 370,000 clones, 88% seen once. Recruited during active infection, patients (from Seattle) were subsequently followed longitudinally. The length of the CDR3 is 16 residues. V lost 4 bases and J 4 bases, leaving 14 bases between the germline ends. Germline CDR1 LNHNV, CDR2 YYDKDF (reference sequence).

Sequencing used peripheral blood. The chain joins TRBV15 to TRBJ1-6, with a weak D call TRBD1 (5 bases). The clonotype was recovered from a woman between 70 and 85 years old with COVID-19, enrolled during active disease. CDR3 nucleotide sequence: TGTGCCACCAGCATTGACAGTGCCCTGTATAATTCACCCCTCCACTTT. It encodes CATSIDSALYNSPLHF. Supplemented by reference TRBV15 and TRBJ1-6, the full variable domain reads DAMVIQNPRYQVTQFGKPVTLSCSQTLNHNVMYWYQQKSSQAPKLLFHYYDKDFNNEADTPDNFQSRRPNTSFCFLDIRSPGLGDTAMYLCATSIDSALYNSPLHFGNGTRLTVT.